The clone carrying this T cell receptor beta chain came up many times. Using unique molecular identifiers, the investigators prepared the TCRbeta library. Each CDR3 protein gets one entry after TCRdb re-called the PCR reads with MiXCR. The sample lists about 980,000 distinct CDR3 sequences, 25% to 30% occurring once. The data were taken from a study of T-cell reconstitution after alpha-beta-depleted transplantation in children. V was pared by 4 bases and J by 1 base, with 8 bases between. The length of the CDR3 is 13 residues. Germline assignment: CDR1 SGHTS and CDR2 YDEGEE. V gene TRBV5-8 combines with J gene TRBJ1-1; tentative D call: TRBD1 (6 bases). This TCR came from a boy younger than two who had a stem cell transplant for SCID, so the T cells may come from the graft donor. Sequencing was performed on PBMCs, mostly from graft donor cells, taken 360 days after TCRalphabeta/CD19-depleted stem cell transplant. DNA of the CDR3: TGTGCCAGCAGCGCGGACAGGAACACTGAAGCTTTCTTT. This codes for CASSADRNTEAFF.